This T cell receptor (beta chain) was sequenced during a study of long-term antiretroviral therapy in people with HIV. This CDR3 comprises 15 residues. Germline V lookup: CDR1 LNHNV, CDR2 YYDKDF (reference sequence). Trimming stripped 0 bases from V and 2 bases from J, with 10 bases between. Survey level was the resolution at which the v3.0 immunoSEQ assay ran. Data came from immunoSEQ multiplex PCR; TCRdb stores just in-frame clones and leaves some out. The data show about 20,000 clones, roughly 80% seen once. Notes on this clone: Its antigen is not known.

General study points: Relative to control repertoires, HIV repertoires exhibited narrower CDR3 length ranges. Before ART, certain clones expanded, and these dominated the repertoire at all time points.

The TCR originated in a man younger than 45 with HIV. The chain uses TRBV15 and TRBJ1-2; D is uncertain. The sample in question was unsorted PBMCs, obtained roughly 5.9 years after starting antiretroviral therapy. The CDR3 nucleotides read TGTGCCACCAGCAGAGATCTGGACGGGAACTATGGCTACACCTTC. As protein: CATSRDLDGNYGYTF.